What follows describes a single TCR beta chain. The germline gives CDR1 SGHTA, CDR2 FQGTGA. The CDR3 runs 15 residues. V shed 4 bases and J 4 bases; nucleotides not matched to a gene: 7. Study processing details: Estimated nucleated cell counts came from reference gene primer amplification. TCRdb keeps only in-frame clones here, not all; method: immunoSEQ multiplex PCR. V and J calls and clone size come straight from that table; D and trimming were deduced from the DNA. The sample contains about 260,000 clones, approximately 90% of which appear only once. These data belong to a study of blood T cell repertoires in COVID-19. On the study more broadly: The United States, Italy and Spain were the sources of the acute and convalescent COVID-19 samples.

In the 2 weeks before study entry, exposed participants met a COVID-19 case, which was PCR-confirmed or clinician-diagnosed. The sample was PBMCs or T cells enriched from blood (not recorded which). This TCR was recovered from a man aged 50-59 years who had been exposed to COVID-19. The rearrangement joins TRBV7-3 to TRBJ2-1, with 7 positions matching TRBD2. This chain's CDR3 is CASSSGSGHYNEQFF. CDR3 bases: TGTGCCAGCAGCTCCGGTAGCGGGCATTACAATGAGCAGTTCTTC.